This entry lists 25 T cell receptor delta chains sequenced from one sample in a study of gamma-delta T cells after stem cell transplantation. TCRdb reanalyzed the RT-PCR reads using CATT. The sample holds 2,800 or so delta-chain clones, around 5% seen once. Sequenced material: gamma-delta T cells. Source of these receptors: a human donor. It is not recorded whose cells these are; they may come from a transplant donor.

Sample share makes this clone medium-sized. The sample carries other DNA sequences with the same CDR3. The chain is built from TRDV2 and TRDJ1; 12 positions agree with TRDD3. Germline CDR1 is GEAIGNYY and CDR2 is EKD. J gave up 1 base and V 0 bases, and 14 bases lay outside the gene matches. CDR3 length equals 20 residues. CDR3 nucleotide sequence: TGTGCCTGTGACACCGTAAATGTACTGGGGGATACTTATACCACCGATAAACTCATCTTT. It specifies CACDTVNVLGDTYTTDKLIF.

This clone has a handful of counts. This chain joins TRDV2 and TRDJ1; TRDD3 agrees at 12 bases. This CDR3 contains 18 residues. Unmatched junction bases numbered 11, after V lost 3 bases and J lost 1 base. Per germline, CDR1 GEAIGNYY and CDR2 EKD. CDR3 region: CACDPVLGDTYTTDKLIF. CDR3 bases: TGTGCCTGTGACCCCGTACTGGGGGATACTTATACCACCGATAAACTCATCTTT.

This clone was observed a handful of times. For this DNA, TCRdb reports the protein of a much larger clone, which diverges at residue 3, most likely from a read error; the protein presented here is translated directly from the DNA. The chain uses TRDV2 and TRDJ1; maybe TRDD3 (6 bases). The CDR3 spans 19 residues. Looked up from germline, CDR1 is GEAIGNYY and CDR2 is EKD. CDR3 amino acids: CARDTLLKHSGGHTDKLIF. The CDR3 coding sequence is TGTGCCCGTGACACGCTCCTCAAACATTCCGGGGGACATACCGATAAACTCATCTTT.

Concerning this clone: Being one base from a much bigger clone, this may be a read error. The J gene is TRDJ3, the V gene TRDV2; D is possibly TRDD3 (6 bases). Trimming cost V 0 bases and J 9 bases, with 35 bases left between them. CDR1 GEAIGNYY and CDR2 EKD come from the germline V gene. The CDR3 spans 23 residues. The CDR3 coding sequence is TGTGCCTGTGACACCATCGCCTACGATACAACTGGGTGGGATATCGGGGGCACCCGACAGATGTTTTTC. It specifies CACDTIAYDTTGWDIGGTRQMFF.

As to this clone: A far larger clone differs by one base, so this is likely a read error. Other DNA sequences in this sample translate to the same CDR3. The chain is built from TRDV2 and TRDJ1; the D gene is possibly TRDD3 (6 bases). This CDR3 has 16 residues. V was trimmed by 3 bases and J by 2 bases, leaving 18 bases between them. Looked up from germline, CDR1 is GEAIGNYY and CDR2 is EKD. CDR3 region: CACDPVGGLVTDKLIF. CDR3 DNA sequence: TGTGCCTGTGACCCAGTTGGGGGTTTGGTAACCGATAAACTCATCTTT.

This clone was found a few times. The TCRdb protein, from a much larger clone, departs from this DNA's translation at residue 5, likely by read error; the protein shown derives from the DNA. V and J are TRDV2 and TRDJ1; 12 nucleotides agree with TRDD3. Germline trimming cut 3 bases from V and 3 bases from J; bases unmatched to any gene: 10. The CDR3 covers 17 residues. Germline CDR1 and CDR2: GEAIGNYY and EKD. The CDR3 protein is CACDVILGDTRPDKLIF. As DNA, the CDR3 is TGTGCCTGTGACGTGATACTGGGGGATACAAGGCCCGATAAACTCATCTTT.

Turning to this clone: A read error is likely here: a far larger clone is one base away. The sample carries other DNA sequences with the same CDR3. The chain recombines TRDV2 with TRDJ3, with 8 bases lining up with TRDD3. Germline CDR1 reads GEAIGNYY; CDR2 reads EKD. The CDR3 is 20 amino acids. The CDR3 loop is CACDTGGLGDPSWDTRQMFF. CDR3 nucleotides: TGTGCCTGTGACACAGGAGGCCTGGGGGACCCCTCCTGGGACACCCGACAGATGTTCTTC.

This clone is large in the sample. Other nucleotide sequences from this sample produce the same CDR3. The chain has TRDV2 and TRDJ3; D remains ambiguous. Germline V gene sequence: CDR1 GEAIGNYY, CDR2 EKD. This CDR3 spans 18 amino acids. Trimming removed 0 bases at V and 1 base at J, with 12 bases between. In DNA, the CDR3 is TGTGCCTGTGACACCCCGGAGGGGTCGTCCTGGGACACCCGACAGATGTTTTTC. Encoded protein: CACDTPEGSSWDTRQMFF.

Concerning this clone itself: A read error likely explains this, since a far larger clone differs by one base. This chain joins TRDV2 and TRDJ1; 8 positions match TRDD3. The CDR3 runs to 24 residues. The germline CDR1 and CDR2 sequences are GEAIGNYY and EKD. The V segment lost 3 bases and the J segment 3 bases; nucleotides outside the gene matches: 35. The CDR3 spells CACDPVGPVDLPRGLGDDADKLIF. The DNA of the CDR3 is TGTGCCTGTGACCCCGTTGGCCCTGTCGACCTCCCTCGGGGATTGGGGGATGACGCCGATAAACTCATCTTT.

This clone appeared a few times. One base away lies a much larger clone, so this may be a sequencing read error. Other DNA sequences in the sample encode the same CDR3. The chain is built from TRDV2 and TRDJ1; 8 bases line up with TRDD3. Germline values: CDR1 GEAIGNYY, CDR2 EKD. The CDR3 is 19 amino acids. This chain's CDR3 is CACDPLERGILGYTDKLIF. The CDR3 DNA reads TGTGCCTGTGATCCCCTTGAAAGGGGGATATTGGGTTACACCGATAAGCTCATCTTT.

Points on this clone: It is likely a read error: a sequence one base away is far more abundant. The chain uses TRDV2 and TRDJ3; 13 positions match TRDD3. The CDR3 runs to 20 residues. Germline CDR1 and CDR2: GEAIGNYY and EKD. CDR3 protein: CACDPLLGDTQSWDTRQTFF. CDR3 in DNA: TGTGCCTGTGACCCATTACTGGGGGATACGCAGTCCTGGGACACCCGACAGACGTTTTTC.

Regarding this clone: Only one base separates this from a far larger clonotype, so it likely reflects a read error. The sample has other DNA sequences that encode this CDR3 too. The chain uses TRDV2 and TRDJ1, with TRDD3 matching over 8 bases. Germline CDR1 is GEAIGNYY and CDR2 is EKD. The CDR3 loop spans 19 amino acids. CDR3 sequence (DNA): TGTGCCTGCGACACCGTGGGAAACACTGGGGGTAGAGACACCGATAAACTCATCTTT. It translates to CACDTVGNTGGRDTDKLIF.

Worth noting for this clone: The protein given by TCRdb reflects a much larger clone and differs at residue 10 from this DNA's translation, likely from a read error; the protein shown is the DNA's translation. The chain is built from TRDV2 and TRDJ1, with TRDD3 matching over 7 bases. Germline CDR1 GEAIGNYY, CDR2 EKD. The CDR3 has 19 amino acids. V dropped 3 bases and J dropped 0; count of bases not matched to a gene: 18. As DNA, the CDR3 is TGTGCCTGTGACTCCGTCGAGGAACTGAGGATACGTTACACCGATAAACTCATCTTT. It is translated as CACDSVEELRIRYTDKLIF.

This clone occurred a few times. The J gene is TRDJ1, the V gene TRDV1, with a possible D match to TRDD3 (6 bases). Trimming stripped 0 bases from V and 1 base from J, with 27 bases between. The germline CDR1 and CDR2 sequences are TSWWSYY and QGS. CDR3 length: 21 residues. CDR3 region: CALGELFAIPWVIGGTDKLIF. The CDR3 coding sequence is TGTGCTCTTGGGGAACTATTTGCTATCCCCTGGGTGATTGGGGGCACCGATAAACTCATCTTT.

On this clone: This DNA translates differently at residue 12 from the TCRdb protein, which is that of a much larger clone; a read error is likely, and the protein shown is the DNA's own translation. The rearrangement links TRDV2 to TRDJ3; 9 bases agree with TRDD3. The germline gives CDR1 GEAIGNYY, CDR2 EKD. With V trimmed by 0 bases and J by 11 bases, 10 bases remained unmatched. This CDR3 spans 17 amino acids. CDR3 amino acids: CACDTVAGGLDPRQMFF. For the CDR3, the DNA is TGTGCCTGTGACACCGTTGCTGGGGGATTAGACCCCCGACAGATGTTTTTC.

Concerning this clone itself: This DNA's translation differs at residue 15 from TCRdb's protein, which comes from a much larger clone; a read error is likely, and the protein shown is translated from the DNA. The rearrangement joins TRDV2 to TRDJ1; TRDD3 matches at 8 bases. This CDR3 is built from 19 residues. The germline CDR1 and CDR2 sequences are GEAIGNYY and EKD. The CDR3 region has the DNA TGTGCCTGTGACACCGCCTTTACTGGGGGGGACTCATACACCAATAAACTCATCTTT. Translated, it gives CACDTAFTGGDSYTNKLIF.

As to this clone: The TCRdb record carries a much larger clone's protein, which differs from this DNA's translation at residue 8; a read error is the likely cause, and the protein listed here is the DNA translation. The V and J genes are TRDV2 and TRDJ1, with D uncertain. The germline gives CDR1 GEAIGNYY, CDR2 EKD. Trimming cost V 0 bases and J 1 base, with 8 bases left between them. The CDR3 covers 14 residues. Here the CDR3 reads CACDTVEVTDKLIF. The CDR3, as DNA: TGTGCCTGTGACACCGTCGAGGTCACCGATAAACTCATCTTT.

About this clone itself: TCRdb attributes to this sequence the protein of a much larger clone, which differs from the DNA translation at residue 10; a read error is likely, and the protein displayed is translated from the DNA. The chain couples TRDV2 to TRDJ1, with D hard to call. Germline V gene lookup returns CDR1 GEAIGNYY and CDR2 EKD. CDR3 length: 17 amino acids. V lost 0 bases and J lost 2, with 18 bases in between. This chain's CDR3 is CACDTVGRHTATDKLIF. The CDR3 DNA sequence: TGTGCCTGTGACACCGTTGGCCGACACACAGCTACCGATAAACTCATCTTT.

This clone was counted only a few times. This sequence may be a read error, since a much larger clone differs from it by one base. The sample has other DNA sequences that encode this CDR3 too. This chain joins TRDV2 and TRDJ1; 9 bases are shared with TRDD3. J lost 0 bases, V lost 1 base, and 17 bases had no gene match. CDR3 size: 20 residues. CDR1 is GEAIGNYY and CDR2 is EKD in the germline V gene. CDR3 bases: TGTGCCTGTGACACTGTTGAGCGCCCGAACTGGGGGACATACACCGATAAACTCATCTTT. Encoded protein: CACDTVERPNWGTYTDKLIF.

Comment on this clone: The protein TCRdb gives is from a much larger clone and does not agree with this DNA's translation at residue 12, likely a read error; the protein shown here comes from the DNA. The V and J genes are TRDV2 and TRDJ1, with D perhaps assigned TRDD2 or TRDD3 (5 bases each). From germline, CDR1 is GEAIGNYY and CDR2 EKD. The germline V and J ends were trimmed by 0 bases and 3 bases, with 19 bases remaining between them. CDR3 length: 17 amino acids. The CDR3 is CACDTVKGTYYADKLIF. CDR3 coding DNA: TGTGCCTGTGACACCGTAAAGGGGACCTACTACGCCGATAAACTCATCTTT.

The table lists this clone with a few counts. TCRdb records a much larger clone's protein for this DNA, with a difference at residue 16 that likely arises from a read error; the protein given is the translation of the DNA. This chain links TRDV2 with TRDJ3; 9 nucleotides align to TRDD3. This CDR3 is 21 amino acids long. Germline V gives CDR1 GEAIGNYY, CDR2 EKD. For the CDR3, the DNA is TGTGCCTGTGACACTGCTCTGGGGGGATACCCAAGCTCCTGGGACAACCGACAGATGTTTTTC. Protein: CACDTALGGYPSSWDNRQMFF.

This clone was observed a handful of times. It may be a read error: a sequence one base away is much more abundant. The same CDR3 is also encoded by other DNA sequences in this sample. V is TRDV2 and J is TRDJ1, with 8 nucleotides matching TRDD3. The germline V gene has CDR1 GEAIGNYY and CDR2 EKD. CDR3 size: 15 residues. The DNA of the CDR3 is TGTGCCTGCGACACGCTGGGGGAGTTGACCGATAAACTCATCTTT. It is translated as CACDTLGELTDKLIF.

This clone is labeled medium-sized (0.01 to 0.1%). The chain links TRDV2 to TRDJ1; TRDD3 matches 10 bases. Germline loops: CDR1 GEAIGNYY, CDR2 EKD. The trim removed 0 bases at V and 0 bases at J, leaving 12 bases unmatched. The CDR3 spans 19 residues. CDR3 loop: CACDTVMGDTQQYTDKLIF. The CDR3 DNA reads as TGTGCCTGTGACACCGTGATGGGGGATACCCAGCAGTACACCGATAAACTCATCTTT.

On this clone itself: A far larger clone is only one base removed, so a read error is likely. This same CDR3 is encoded by further DNA sequences in the sample. This sequence joins TRDV2 and TRDJ1; TRDD3 aligns across 12 bases. Germline V gene sequence: CDR1 GEAIGNYY, CDR2 EKD. With V trimmed by 7 bases and J by 0 bases, 20 bases remained unmatched. The CDR3 runs 20 residues. CDR3 loop: CACDEVLGDTPIRYTDKLIF. The CDR3 DNA is TGTGCCTGCGACGAGGTACTGGGGGATACTCCTATACGGTACACCGATAAACTCATCTTT.

This clone came up a few times. A far larger clone is one base from this, pointing to a likely read error. Other DNA variants within this sample encode the same CDR3. V is TRDV2 and J is TRDJ1; 9 nucleotides align to TRDD3. Germline CDR1 GEAIGNYY, CDR2 EKD. This CDR3 comprises 19 residues. The CDR3 DNA reads as TGTGCCTGTGACTCCGTCGAGGAACTGGGGATACGTTACACTGATAAACTCATCTTT. Translated: CACDSVEELGIRYTDKLIF.